These T cell receptor beta chains were read from a single sample in a study of human T cells and chemical hapten exposure. TCRdb ran MiXCR on the RACE reads and lists one entry per CDR3 protein. Of about 64,000 distinct CDR3 sequences detected, 11% appear once; the ten largest clones hold approximately 2.2%. The specimen was whole blood, collected in connection with sensitization to the hapten diphenylcyclopropenone (DPC). All receptors come from a woman in her twenties or thirties with alopecia areata. Some clones in this sample may be carry-over from other donors' samples. Both conserved end residues are part of each CDR3. A D gene is named only where the DNA matches it firmly. The size field is filled for only some rows; it gives once, few, many or a size class.

.	TRBJ1-4	few	TRBV18	CASSPPAWTATNEKLFF	TGTGCCAGCTCACCACCGGCTTGGACAGCAACTAATGAAAAACTGTTTTTT
TRBD2	TRBJ2-7	.	TRBV6-5	CASRPTSGGAFWYEQYF	TGTGCCAGCAGGCCCACTAGCGGGGGGGCTTTCTGGTACGAGCAGTACTTC
TRBD1	TRBJ2-7	many	TRBV6-6	CASSYGPPGQGGEQYF	TGTGCCAGCAGTTACGGACCTCCGGGACAGGGGGGCGAGCAGTACTTC
.	TRBJ2-1	many	TRBV9	CASSPDPRGKNEQFF	TGTGCCAGCAGCCCTGACCCACGGGGAAAAAATGAGCAGTTCTTC
.	TRBJ2-1	once	TRBV6-5	CASSYSELYNEQFF	TGTGCCAGCAGTTACTCGGAACTATACAATGAGCAGTTCTTC
.	TRBJ2-3	few	TRBV20-1	CSARVVADTQYF	TGCAGTGCTAGGGTCGTGGCAGATACGCAGTATTTT
TRBD1	TRBJ2-5	few	TRBV20-1	CSAPRATGVKETQYF	TGCAGTGCCCCCCGGGCGACAGGGGTAAAAGAGACCCAGTACTTC
.	TRBJ1-4	few	TRBV12-3/TRBV12-4	CASSLVGDSNEKLFF	TGTGCCAGCAGTTTAGTGGGGGATTCTAATGAAAAACTGTTTTTT
TRBD1	TRBJ1-2	many	TRBV7-9	CASSPTTGNYGYTF	TGTGCCAGCAGCCCCACGACAGGGAACTATGGCTACACCTTC
.	TRBJ1-3	.	TRBV4-2	CASADSFFSGNTIYF	TGTGCCAGCGCGGACAGCTTTTTCTCTGGAAACACCATATATTTT
.	TRBJ2-2	.	TRBV5-1	CASSLAPVPTGELFF	TGCGCCAGCAGCTTGGCTCCGGTCCCAACCGGGGAGCTGTTTTTT
.	TRBJ2-7	.	TRBV21-1	CASSKKSRVPYEQCF	TGTGCCAGCAGCAAAAAATCGAGGGTACCCTACGAGCAGTGCTTC
TRBD1	TRBJ1-2	many	TRBV6-5	CASQTKTGTNGYTF	TGTGCCAGTCAAACCAAGACAGGGACGAATGGCTACACCTTC
TRBD1	TRBJ1-4	many	TRBV19	CASSWTGRDEKLFF	TGTGCCAGTAGTTGGACAGGGAGGGATGAAAAACTGTTTTTT
.	TRBJ1-1	.	TRBV29-1	CSVDGPGYGTEAFF	TGCAGCGTTGATGGACCGGGCTACGGCACTGAAGCTTTCTTT
.	TRBJ1-1	.	TRBV7-7	CASSLTLSTEAFF	TGTGCTAGCAGCTTAACCCTATCCACTGAAGCTTTCTTT
TRBD2	TRBJ2-2	.	TRBV29-1	CSVRELAGGTGELFF	TGCAGCGTTCGCGAACTAGCGGGGGGCACCGGGGAGCTGTTTTTT
TRBD2	TRBJ2-1	many	TRBV9	CASSGGLASNEQFF	TGTGCCAGCAGCGGCGGACTAGCGAGTAATGAGCAGTTCTTC
.	TRBJ1-1	few	TRBV29-1	CSVKWQVNTEAFF	TGCAGCGTTAAGTGGCAGGTAAACACTGAAGCTTTCTTT
.	TRBJ1-1	few	TRBV5-4	CASSIQIMNTEAFF	TGTGCCAGCAGCATACAGATTATGAACACTGAAGCTTTCTTT
.	TRBJ2-1	few	TRBV3-1	CASSQEGAFYNEQFF	TGTGCCAGCAGCCAAGAAGGGGCCTTTTACAATGAGCAGTTCTTC
.	TRBJ2-3	many	TRBV19	CASSPSRTDTQYF	TGTGCCAGTAGTCCCAGCCGCACAGATACGCAGTATTTT
.	TRBJ2-1	few	TRBV5-1	CASSLVQSSYNEQFF	TGCGCCAGCAGCTTGGTTCAGAGCTCCTACAATGAGCAGTTCTTC
TRBD1	TRBJ2-5	many	TRBV5-1	CASSLADRGFFQETQYF	TGCGCCAGCAGCTTGGCCGACAGGGGCTTTTTCCAAGAGACCCAGTACTTC
.	TRBJ1-1	.	TRBV7-2	CASSLVAVGEAFF	TGTGCCAGCAGCTTAGTGGCAGTAGGTGAAGCTTTCTTT
.	TRBJ2-2	.	TRBV28	CASSLVLYTGELFF	TGTGCCAGCAGTTTAGTACTCTACACCGGGGAGCTGTTTTTT
TRBD2	TRBJ2-3	.	TRBV7-6	CASSLGGGSWADTQYF	TGTGCCAGCAGCTTAGGAGGCGGGAGCTGGGCAGATACGCAGTATTTT
.	TRBJ1-2	few	TRBV7-3	CASSPGTHGGYTF	TGTGCCAGCAGCCCCGGGACTCACGGTGGCTACACCTTC
.	TRBJ2-5	.	TRBV7-2	CASSLGKLETQYF	TGTGCCAGCAGCTTAGGGAAGTTAGAGACCCAGTACTTC